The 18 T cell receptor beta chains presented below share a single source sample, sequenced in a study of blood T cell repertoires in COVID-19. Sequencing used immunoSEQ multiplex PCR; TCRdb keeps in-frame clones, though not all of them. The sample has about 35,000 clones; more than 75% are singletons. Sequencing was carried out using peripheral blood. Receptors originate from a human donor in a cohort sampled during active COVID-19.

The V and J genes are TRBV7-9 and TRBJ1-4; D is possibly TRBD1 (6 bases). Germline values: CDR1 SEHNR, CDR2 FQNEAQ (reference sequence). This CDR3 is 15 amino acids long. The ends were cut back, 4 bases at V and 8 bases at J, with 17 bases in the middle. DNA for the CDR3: TGTGCCAGCAGCTCAACAGGGTACGAAAGGGAAAAACTGTTTTTT. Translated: CASSSTGYEREKLFF.

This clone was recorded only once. The CDR3 DNA is TGTGCCAGCATCCCGAGCGGGGGGTCCGGGAATGAGCAGTTCTTC. Translation gives CASIPSGGSGNEQFF. The rearrangement links TRBV6-6 to TRBJ2-1; 9 bases fit TRBD2. Per germline, CDR1 MNHNY and CDR2 SVGAGI (reference sequence). V was pared by 7 bases and J by 7 bases, with 11 bases of the junction left unmatched. The CDR3 has 15 amino acids.

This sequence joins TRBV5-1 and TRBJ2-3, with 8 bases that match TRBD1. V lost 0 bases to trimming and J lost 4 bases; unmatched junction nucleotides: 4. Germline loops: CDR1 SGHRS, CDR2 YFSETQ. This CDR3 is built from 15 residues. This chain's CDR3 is CASSLEGRGPDTQYF. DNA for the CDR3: TGCGCCAGCAGCTTGGAAGGCAGGGGGCCAGATACGCAGTATTTT.

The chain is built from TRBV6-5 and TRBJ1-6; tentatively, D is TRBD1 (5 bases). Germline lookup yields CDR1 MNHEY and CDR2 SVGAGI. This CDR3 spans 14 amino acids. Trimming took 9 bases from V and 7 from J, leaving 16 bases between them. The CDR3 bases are TGTGCCAGTGTGCCCGGGGGAATGAATTCACCCCTCCACTTT. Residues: CASVPGGMNSPLHF.

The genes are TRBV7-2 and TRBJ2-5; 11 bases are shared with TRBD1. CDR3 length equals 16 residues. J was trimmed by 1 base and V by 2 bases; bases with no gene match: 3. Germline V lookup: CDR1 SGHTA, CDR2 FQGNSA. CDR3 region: CASSLPGTGGQETQYF. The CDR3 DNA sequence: TGTGCCAGCAGCTTACCCGGGACAGGGGGCCAAGAGACCCAGTACTTC.

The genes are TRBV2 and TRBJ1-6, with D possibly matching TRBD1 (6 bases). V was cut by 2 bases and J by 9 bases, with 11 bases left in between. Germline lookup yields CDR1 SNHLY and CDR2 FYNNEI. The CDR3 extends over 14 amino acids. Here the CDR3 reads CASSENRERSPLHF. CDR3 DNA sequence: TGTGCCAGCAGTGAAAACAGGGAACGTTCACCCCTCCACTTT.

The CDR3 DNA reads TGTGCCAGCAGTTCCCAGGGGAACACTGAAGCTTTCTTT. Protein product: CASSSQGNTEAFF. The rearrangement links TRBV12-3 or TRBV12-4 to TRBJ1-1; D perhaps matches TRBD1 (5 bases). V dropped 4 bases and J dropped 1 base, with 7 bases sitting between them. The CDR3 sequence is 13 residues long.

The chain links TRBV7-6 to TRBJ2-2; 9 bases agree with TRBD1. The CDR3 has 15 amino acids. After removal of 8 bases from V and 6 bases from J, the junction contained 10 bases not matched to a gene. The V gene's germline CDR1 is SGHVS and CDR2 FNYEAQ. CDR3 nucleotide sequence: TGTGCCAGCGGGGCACAGGGGGCAATTCCCGGGGAGCTGTTTTTT. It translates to CASGAQGAIPGELFF. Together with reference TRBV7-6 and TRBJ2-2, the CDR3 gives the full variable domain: GAGVSQSPRYKVTKRGQDVALRCDPISGHVSLYWYRQALGQGPEFLTYFNYEAQQDKSGLPNDRFSAERPEGSISTLTIQRTEQRDSAMYRCASGAQGAIPGELFFGEGSRLTVL.

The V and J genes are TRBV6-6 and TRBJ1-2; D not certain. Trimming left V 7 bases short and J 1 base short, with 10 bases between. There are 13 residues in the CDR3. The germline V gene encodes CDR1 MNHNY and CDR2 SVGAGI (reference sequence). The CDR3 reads CASNTILNYGYTF. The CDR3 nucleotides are TGTGCCAGCAATACAATCCTTAACTATGGCTACACCTTC.

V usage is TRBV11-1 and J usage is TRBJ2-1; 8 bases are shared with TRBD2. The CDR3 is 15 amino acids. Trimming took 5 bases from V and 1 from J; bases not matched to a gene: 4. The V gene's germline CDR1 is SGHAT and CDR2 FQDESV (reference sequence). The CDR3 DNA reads TGTGCCAGCAGCCCCGGGACTAGGTCCTACAATGAGCAGTTCTTC. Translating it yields CASSPGTRSYNEQFF. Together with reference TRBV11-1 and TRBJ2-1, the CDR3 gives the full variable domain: EAEVAQSPRYKITEKSQAVAFWCDPISGHATLYWYRQILGQGPELLVQFQDESVVDDSQLPKDRFSAERLKGVDSTLKIQPAELGDSAMYLCASSPGTRSYNEQFFGPGTRLTVL.

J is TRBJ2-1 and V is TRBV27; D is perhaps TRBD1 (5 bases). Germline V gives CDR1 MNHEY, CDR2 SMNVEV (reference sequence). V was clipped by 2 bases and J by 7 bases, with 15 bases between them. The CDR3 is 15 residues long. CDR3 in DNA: TGTGCCAGCAGTTTAGGCCAGGGAAGGCGGAATGAGCAGTTCTTC. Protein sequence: CASSLGQGRRNEQFF.

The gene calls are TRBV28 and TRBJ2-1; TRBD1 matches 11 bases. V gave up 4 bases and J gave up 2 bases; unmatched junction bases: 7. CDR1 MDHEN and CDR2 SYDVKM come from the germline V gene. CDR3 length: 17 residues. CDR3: CASSWTGGQWPYNEQFF. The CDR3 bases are TGTGCCAGCAGTTGGACAGGGGGCCAATGGCCCTACAATGAGCAGTTCTTC.

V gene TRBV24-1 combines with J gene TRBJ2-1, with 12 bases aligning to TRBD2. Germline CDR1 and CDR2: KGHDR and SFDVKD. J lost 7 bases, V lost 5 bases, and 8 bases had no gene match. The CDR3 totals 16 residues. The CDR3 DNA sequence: TGTGCCACCAGTGGCTGGACTAGCGGGGAAAATAATGAGCAGTTCTTC. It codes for CATSGWTSGENNEQFF.

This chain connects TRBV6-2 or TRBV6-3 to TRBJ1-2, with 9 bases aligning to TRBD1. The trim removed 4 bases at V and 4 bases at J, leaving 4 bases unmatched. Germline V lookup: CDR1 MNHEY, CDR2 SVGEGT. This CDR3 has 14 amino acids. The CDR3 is CASSSDRGTYGYTF. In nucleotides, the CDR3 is TGTGCCAGCAGTTCGGACAGGGGCACCTATGGCTACACCTTC.

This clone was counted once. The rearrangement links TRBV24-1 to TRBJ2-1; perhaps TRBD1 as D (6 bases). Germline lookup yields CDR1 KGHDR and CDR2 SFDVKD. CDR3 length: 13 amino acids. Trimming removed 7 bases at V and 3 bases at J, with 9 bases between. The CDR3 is CATRLDSYNEQFF. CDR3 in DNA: TGTGCCACCAGATTGGACAGCTACAATGAGCAGTTCTTC.

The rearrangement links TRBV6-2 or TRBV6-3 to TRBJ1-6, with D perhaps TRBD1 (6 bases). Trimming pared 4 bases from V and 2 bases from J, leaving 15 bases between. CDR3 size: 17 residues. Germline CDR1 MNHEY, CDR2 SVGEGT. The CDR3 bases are TGTGCCAGCAGTTCCACCGGGACACTTGCCTATAATTCACCCCTCCACTTT. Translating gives CASSSTGTLAYNSPLHF.

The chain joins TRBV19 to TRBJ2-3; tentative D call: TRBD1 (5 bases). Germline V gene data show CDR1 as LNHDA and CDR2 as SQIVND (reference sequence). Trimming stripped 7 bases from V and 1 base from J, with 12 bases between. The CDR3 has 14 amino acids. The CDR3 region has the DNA TGTGCCAGTAATCAAGTCAGGGGCACAGATACGCAGTATTTT. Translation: CASNQVRGTDTQYF.

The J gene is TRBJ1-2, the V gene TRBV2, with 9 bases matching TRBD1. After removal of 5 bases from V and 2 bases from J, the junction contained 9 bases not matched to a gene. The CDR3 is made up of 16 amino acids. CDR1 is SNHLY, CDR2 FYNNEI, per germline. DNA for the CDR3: TGTGCCAGCAGTTACCTCCGAGACAGGGGGAACTATGGCTACACCTTC. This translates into CASSYLRDRGNYGYTF.